A single sample gave rise to the 13 T cell receptor beta chains below, sequenced in a study of T cells in Graves' hyperthyroidism and ophthalmopathy. Amplification of TCR beta CDR3 regions was performed using RNA transcripts as template. TCR CDR3 underwent first-round RT-PCR with the HTBI primer set. One entry per CDR3 protein results from TCRdb running MiXCR on the multiplex PCR reads. In the table there are hundreds of thousands of distinct CDR3 sequences, less than 45% of which are singletons. Material: peripheral blood or thyroid tissue (not recorded which). The receptors originated from an adult man with Graves' disease, either hyperthyroidism or ophthalmopathy (not recorded which).

This clonotype was counted once. CDR3 nucleotides: TGTGCCAGCAGTAGGCGGGGTAGCGGGGGGTCTGAAGCTTTCTTT. Encoded protein: CASSRRGSGGSEAFF. The chain employs TRBV6-1 and TRBJ1-1, with a tentative D call TRBD1 (5 bases). V was shortened by 5 bases and J by 6 bases, with 19 bases between the two germline ends. The CDR3 totals 15 residues. Germline V gene lookup returns CDR1 MNHNS and CDR2 SASEGT.

This clonotype was recorded many times. The CDR3 nucleotides are TGTGCCACCAGCAGAAACAGGGCGAACACTGAAGCTTTCTTT. Its protein product is CATSRNRANTEAFF. The chain links TRBV15 to TRBJ1-1; D might be TRBD1 (6 bases). Germline loops: CDR1 LNHNV, CDR2 YYDKDF (reference sequence). The V and J ends lost 2 bases and 1 base respectively, with 8 bases between them. CDR3 length equals 14 residues. Based on the CDR3 plus reference TRBV15 and TRBJ1-1, the full variable domain is DAMVIQNPRYQVTQFGKPVTLSCSQTLNHNVMYWYQQKSSQAPKLLFHYYDKDFNNEADTPDNFQSRRPNTSFCFLDIRSPGLGDTAMYLCATSRNRANTEAFFGQGTRLTVV.

This clonotype has just a few counts. This chain uses TRBV9 with TRBJ2-7, with TRBD2 as a possible D gene (6 bases). Trimming removed 3 bases at V and 7 bases at J, with 23 bases between. The CDR3 length is 16 residues. Germline V gives CDR1 SGDLS, CDR2 YYNGEE. CDR3 nucleotides: TGTGCCAGCAGCGCCCAAGCCCTTGGGGGGTCTGGGGAGCAGTACTTC. This codes for CASSAQALGGSGEQYF.

About this clonotype itself: A much bigger clone sits one base away, suggesting this may be a read error. The rearrangement joins TRBV19 to TRBJ2-2; TRBD1 might be the D (6 bases). Deletions cut 5 bases from V and 1 base from J, with 8 bases between. The length of the CDR3 is 14 residues. Looked up from germline, CDR1 is LNHDA and CDR2 is SQIVND (reference sequence). DNA for the CDR3: TGTGCCAGTAGTGCGACAGGGAACACCGGGGAGCTGTTTTTT. As protein: CASSATGNTGELFF. Full variable domain (rest looked up from reference TRBV19 and TRBJ2-2): DGGITQSPKYLFRKEGQNVTLSCEQNLNHDAMYWYRQDPGQGLRLIYYSQIVNDFQKGDIAEGYSVSREKKESFPLTVTSAQKNPTAFYLCASSATGNTGELFFGEGSRLTVL.

This chain joins TRBV29-1 and TRBJ1-3, with 7 nucleotides matching TRBD1. This CDR3 has 13 residues. Losses at the gene ends were 8 bases for V and 2 bases for J; bases not matched to a gene: 6. Germline CDR1 and CDR2: SQVTM and ANQGSEA. This CDR3 reads CSLRGRAGNTIYF. CDR3 coding DNA: TGCAGCTTAAGGGGGCGGGCTGGAAACACCATATATTTT.

CDR3 in amino acids: CASTTALNTEAFF. Here the CDR3 DNA reads TGTGCCAGCACGACAGCTTTGAACACTGAAGCTTTCTTT. The rearrangement joins TRBV6-5 to TRBJ1-1; TRBD1 might be the D (5 bases). Germline V gene sequence: CDR1 MNHEY, CDR2 SVGAGI. V was pared by 7 bases and J by 0 bases, with 9 bases between. There are 13 residues in the CDR3.

The table lists this clonotype with a few counts. The rearrangement links TRBV5-1 to TRBJ1-5, with D unresolved. Trimming took 5 bases from V and 6 from J, leaving 15 bases between them. The CDR3 sequence is 14 residues long. The germline V gene encodes CDR1 SGHRS and CDR2 YFSETQ. CDR3 loop: CASSKGRVRQPQHF. CDR3 sequence (DNA): TGCGCCAGCAGTAAGGGCCGGGTTCGTCAGCCCCAGCATTTT.

This clonotype occurred many times. The J gene is TRBJ2-2, the V gene TRBV15, with D unresolved. V was cut by 0 bases and J by 8 bases, with 10 bases left in between. This CDR3 has 14 amino acids. The germline V gene encodes CDR1 LNHNV and CDR2 YYDKDF (reference sequence). In DNA, the CDR3 is TGTGCCACCAGCAGAGATCTCGTGGGAGGGGAGCTGTTTTTT. Protein: CATSRDLVGGELFF.

This chain joins TRBV24-1 and TRBJ2-5; D might be TRBD1 (6 bases). V lost 7 bases and J lost 3, with 20 bases in between. CDR3 size: 16 residues. CDR1 and CDR2 (germline): KGHDR, SFDVKD. The CDR3 is CATSLGTQVVKETQYF. Here the CDR3 DNA reads TGTGCCACCAGCCTGGGGACACAGGTCGTCAAAGAGACCCAGTACTTC.

This clonotype was observed a handful of times. The V and J genes are TRBV7-9 and TRBJ2-5; 9 positions match TRBD1. Trimming at V came to 5 bases and at J to 1 base, leaving 8 bases not matched to a gene. Germline lookup yields CDR1 SEHNR and CDR2 FQNEAQ (reference sequence). CDR3 length: 16 residues. The CDR3 coding sequence is TGTGCCAGCAGCCGAGGGACAGGGAGGCTCCAAGAGACCCAGTACTTC. This codes for CASSRGTGRLQETQYF.

This rearrangement joins TRBV28 to TRBJ1-1; unclear D gene. CDR3 length: 12 amino acids. Germline CDR1 and CDR2: MDHEN and SYDVKM. Trimming removed 7 bases from V and 0 bases from J, with 6 bases in between. Written as DNA, the CDR3 is TGTGCCAGCACCATCATGAACACTGAAGCTTTCTTT. Residues: CASTIMNTEAFF.

This clonotype was detected ten times or more. The chain combines TRBV6-5 with TRBJ1-1, with D unresolved. Trimming removed 4 bases from V and 0 bases from J, with 6 bases in between. The CDR3 has 13 residues. Germline lookup yields CDR1 MNHEY and CDR2 SVGAGI. The CDR3 coding sequence is TGTGCCAGCAGTTTACCTATGAACACTGAAGCTTTCTTT. It translates to CASSLPMNTEAFF.

A note on this clonotype: Being one base from a much bigger clone, this may be a read error. The V gene is TRBV7-2, the J gene TRBJ1-1; tentative D call: TRBD1 (5 bases). The ends were cut back, 6 bases at V and 5 bases at J, with 16 bases in the middle. This CDR3 spans 14 amino acids. Germline V gene sequence: CDR1 SGHTA, CDR2 FQGNSA. This CDR3 is CASSDGGGVTEAFF. DNA of the CDR3: TGTGCCAGCAGTGACGGCGGGGGAGTAACTGAAGCTTTCTTT.